The entry that follows covers one TCR beta chain sequence. Patients at the Seattle site were enrolled during active infection and followed longitudinally. This sample is drawn from a study of blood T cell repertoires in COVID-19. In the source study's methods: Amplification of reference gene primers was used by the study to estimate nucleated cell counts. Here immunoSEQ multiplex PCR was the method, and the copy in TCRdb shows in-frame clones only, minus some. V and J calls plus clone size are reproduced from that table; the DNA served to infer D and trimming. The sample carries 200,000 to 250,000 clones, roughly 91% recorded once. With 6 bases clipped from V and 4 bases from J, the junction kept 7 bases outside the gene matches. CDR1 and CDR2 (germline): SQVTM, ANQGSEA. CDR3 length equals 14 residues.

The sequenced material came from peripheral blood. The chain joins TRBV29-1 to TRBJ2-2; TRBD1 matches at 8 bases. The clonotype originates from a man aged 25 to 40 with COVID-19, enrolled during active disease. This CDR3 reads CSVADRAITGELFF. The CDR3 nucleotides are TGCAGCGTGGCGGACAGGGCAATCACCGGGGAGCTGTTTTTT.